This section outlines one TCR beta chain sequence together with its context. What it recognizes is unknown. The V gene end was trimmed by 5 bases and the J gene end by 1 base; junction bases not matched to a gene: 3. The germline gives CDR1 MNHNY, CDR2 SVGAGI (reference sequence). CDR3 length: 14 amino acids. Method: immunoSEQ multiplex PCR; TCRdb's copy keeps in-frame clones and lacks some. This sample yields around 37,000 clones, of which roughly two thirds are seen a single time; approximately 10% belongs to the top ten. The sample comes from a study of radiotherapy plus CTLA-4 blockade in lung cancer. Study at large: Disease control was achieved by just over 30% of patients, and objective responses by less than 20%. Overall study results and limits: TCR clones of tumor origin grew in blood after radiotherapy plus ipilimumab.

The source material was peripheral blood, sampled from a patient treated with radiotherapy plus ipilimumab. V usage is TRBV6-6 and J usage is TRBJ2-3; 7 nucleotides agree with TRBD2. This clonotype was obtained from a human donor with non-small cell lung cancer who had stable disease on radiotherapy plus ipilimumab. The chain's CDR3 is CASSLREGTDTQYF. The CDR3 nucleotides are TGTGCCAGCAGTCTCCGGGAGGGCACAGATACGCAGTATTTT.